This T cell receptor (beta chain) is drawn from a study of T cell responses to AZD1222 COVID-19 vaccine. General study results and limits: Spike was spanned by vaccine-associated CD4 TCRs, which were dominant at 160-218 and 743-854. Repertoire collection took place solely once the T cell response had peaked.

The assay was immunoSEQ multiplex PCR, and TCRdb's table has in-frame clones only and misses some. The repertoire holds about 100,000 clones, with under 95% as singletons. This clone appeared once. What it binds is unknown. The receptor was isolated from an adult in good health. Material: peripheral blood, obtained on day 0 of AZD1222 vaccination.

CDR3 protein: CASNSMGGLYTF. In nucleotides, the CDR3 is TGTGCCAGCAACTCAATGGGGGGGCTCTACACCTTC. The rearrangement uses TRBV3-1 (or the pseudogene TRBV3-2) and TRBJ1-2, with D perhaps matching TRBD1 (6 bases). The CDR3 is made up of 12 amino acids. Germline V lookup: CDR1 LGHDT, CDR2 YNNKEL (reference sequence). Trimming removed 7 bases from V and 10 bases from J, with 16 bases in between.